The 5 T cell receptor beta chains given below trace back to one sample, sequenced in a study of T cells after yellow fever vaccination. Each CDR3 protein gets one entry after TCRdb re-called the 5' RACE reads with MiXCR. The sample records approximately 120,000 distinct CDR3 sequences, approximately 14% being singletons. Sequencing was performed on CD8+ T cells sorted from PBMCs, taken 5 days after the yellow fever booster vaccination. These receptors all stem from a man aged 18 to 35 who received the YFV17D yellow fever vaccine.

V and J are TRBV14 and TRBJ2-7; 14 bases fit TRBD2. This CDR3 is built from 17 residues. CDR1 and CDR2 from the germline V gene are SGHDN and FVKESK. The V segment lost 4 bases and the J segment 3 bases; nucleotides outside the gene matches: 8. For the CDR3, the DNA is TGTGCCAGCAGCCCCGGACTAGCGGGGGGACCAGGCTACGAGCAGTACTTC. Residues: CASSPGLAGGPGYEQYF.

Ten or more counts support this clonotype. This chain uses TRBV7-2 with TRBJ1-1; the D is unclear. The CDR3 runs to 13 residues. Trimming cost V 3 bases and J 1 base, with 6 bases left between them. CDR1 and CDR2 from the germline V gene are SGHTA and FQGNSA. In DNA, the CDR3 is TGTGCCAGCAGCTTGGGTCGGAACACTGAAGCTTTCTTT. It codes for CASSLGRNTEAFF.

The V call is TRBV6-2 or TRBV6-3, the J call TRBJ2-7, with 8 bases aligning to TRBD1. V dropped 0 bases and J dropped 5; count of bases not matched to a gene: 9. CDR3 size: 16 residues. CDR1 and CDR2 from the germline V gene are MNHEY and SVGEGT. The CDR3 sequence: CASSYSRRDRFHEQYF. As DNA, the CDR3 is TGTGCCAGCAGTTACTCGAGGAGGGACAGGTTCCACGAGCAGTACTTC.

This clonotype was seen a few times. The chain couples TRBV7-9 to TRBJ1-1, with TRBD1 matching over 8 bases. Per germline, CDR1 SEHNR and CDR2 FQNEAQ (reference sequence). The length of the CDR3 is 13 residues. V was pared by 4 bases and J by 4 bases, with 2 bases of the junction left unmatched. This chain's CDR3 is CASSWTGSTEAFF. The CDR3 nucleotides are TGTGCCAGCAGCTGGACAGGGAGCACTGAAGCTTTCTTT.

This clonotype has only a few counts. The rearrangement links TRBV6-2 or TRBV6-3 to TRBJ2-1, with D tentatively TRBD2 (5 bases). The CDR3 spans 12 residues. Germline V gene data show CDR1 as MNHEY and CDR2 as SVGEGT. V shed 7 bases and J shed 6 bases, with 10 bases lying between them. The CDR3 reads CASTPSPNEQFF. The CDR3, as DNA: TGTGCCAGCACGCCTAGCCCCAATGAGCAGTTCTTC.